The T cell receptor (beta chain) described here comes from a study of shared clonotypes between healthy human individuals. The study, taken as a whole, reports: Measured sharing among donors was expected to vary with sequencing depth.

This clone appeared many times. What it binds is not known. The genomic DNA of each subset was split evenly across several immunoSEQ plates. PCR replicates from unsorted PBMC used about 290 ng DNA, and this amount was tens of thousands of T cell genomes. Under the authors' procedure: Junction-only sequences produced by ImmunoSEQ had no quality scores, so filtering differed. Sequenced by immunoSEQ multiplex PCR; TCRdb stores in-frame clones only, minus some. V and J calls and clone size are as listed in that table; D and trimming were resolved from the DNA. Of more than 450,000 clones listed, around 79% are singletons. Trimming removed 7 bases at V and 2 bases at J, with 14 bases between. This CDR3 is built from 14 residues. Germline lookup yields CDR1 SQVTM and CDR2 ANQGSEA.

The clonotype was recovered from a woman in her thirties or forties in good health. Some clones in this sample may be carry-over from other donors' samples. The sequenced material came from PBMCs. The chain has TRBV29-1 and TRBJ2-2, with no clear D. Written as DNA, the CDR3 is TGCAGCGGGTTGGTGGGTCTCAACACCGGGGAGCTGTTTTTT. Its protein is CSGLVGLNTGELFF.